The 20 T cell receptor beta chains in this list originate from one sample, sequenced in a study of regulatory T cells in long-lasting Graves disease. Time point specified: newly diagnosed GD, antithyroid drugs for less than 3 months. With RNA extracted from PBMCs as input, the TCR library was made. Library construction for TCR beta used iRepertoire HTBI primers and Arm-PCR of CDR3 regions. MiXCR was run by TCRdb on the multiplex PCR reads, yielding one entry per CDR3 protein. The sample has hundreds of thousands of distinct CDR3 sequences; 16% are singletons. This same sample was also taken into another study, of T cells in Graves' hyperthyroidism and ophthalmopathy.

The sample consisted of peripheral blood mononuclear cells (PBMCs), taken at new diagnosis, from a patient treated with antithyroid drugs. The receptors were sampled from a woman between 25 and 40 years old with Graves disease.

This clonotype was counted many times. The chain links TRBV3-1 to TRBJ1-6, with 7 bases that match TRBD1. V shed 4 bases, J shed 8 bases, and the junction held 2 bases outside the gene matches. Germline CDR1 reads LGHDT; CDR2 reads YNNKEL (reference sequence). The CDR3 is 13 residues long. CDR3 nucleotides: TGTGCCAGCAGCCGACAGGGCCATTCACCCCTCCACTTT. It translates to CASSRQGHSPLHF.

This clonotype has ten or more counts. The rearrangement joins TRBV28 to TRBJ2-7; 11 nucleotides match TRBD2. V lost 2 bases and J lost 6; bases outside the gene matches: 12. The germline V gene encodes CDR1 MDHEN and CDR2 SYDVKM. The length of the CDR3 is 17 residues. CDR3 sequence: CASSLMVSGRARAEQYF. Written as DNA, the CDR3 is TGTGCCAGCAGTTTAATGGTTAGCGGGAGGGCCAGGGCCGAGCAGTACTTC.

The J gene is TRBJ2-1, the V gene TRBV10-3; no clear D gene. The CDR3 loop spans 11 amino acids. The V gene lost 5 bases and the J gene lost 7 bases, with 6 bases spanning the gap. Germline assignment: CDR1 ENHRY and CDR2 SYGVKD. CDR3 sequence: CAISKTNEQFF. The CDR3 nucleotides are TGTGCCATCAGTAAAACAAATGAGCAGTTCTTC.

The V call is TRBV5-6, the J call TRBJ1-5; 7 bases fit TRBD1. This CDR3 is built from 13 residues. V gave up 0 bases and J gave up 9 bases; unmatched junction bases: 3. Per germline, CDR1 SGHDT and CDR2 YYEEEE. CDR3 nucleotide sequence: TGTGCCAGCAGCTTGGCCACAGGGGCGCCCCAGCATTTT. The encoded protein is CASSLATGAPQHF.

J is TRBJ1-1 and V is TRBV5-1; weak D call: TRBD1 (5 bases). The CDR3 runs to 14 residues. Trimming took 3 bases from V and 1 from J, leaving 10 bases between them. CDR1 is SGHRS and CDR2 is YFSETQ in the germline V gene. The CDR3 region has the DNA TGCGCCAGCAGCTGGCTGGACACGAACACTGAAGCTTTCTTT. Translating gives CASSWLDTNTEAFF.

At least ten counts were recorded for this clonotype. V and J are TRBV28 and TRBJ1-5; 8 bases are a match to TRBD1. Germline CDR1 reads MDHEN; CDR2 reads SYDVKM. There are 14 residues in the CDR3. V gave up 4 bases and J gave up 12 bases; unmatched junction bases: 11. The CDR3 reads CASSSAPDRGGQHF. CDR3 sequence (DNA): TGTGCCAGCAGTTCCGCCCCTGACAGGGGTGGCCAGCATTTT.

This clonotype has a count of ten or more. The chain employs TRBV12-3 or TRBV12-4 and TRBJ2-7; D ambiguous. This CDR3 spans 12 amino acids. V was trimmed by 5 bases and J by 6 bases, leaving 11 bases between them. DNA for the CDR3: TGTGCCAGCAGTCCATTAGGTTTCGAGCAGTACTTC. This gives the protein CASSPLGFEQYF.

This clonotype was seen more than once but under ten times. The chain carries TRBV19 and TRBJ2-3; 7 bases agree with TRBD1. The CDR3 is made up of 16 amino acids. The germline V gene encodes CDR1 LNHDA and CDR2 SQIVND (reference sequence). After removal of 7 bases from V and 0 bases from J, the junction contained 10 bases not matched to a gene. CDR3 bases: TGTGCCAGTACGAAAGGGACAGCTCCTAGCACAGATACGCAGTATTTT. This sequence encodes CASTKGTAPSTDTQYF. The variable domain in full, with the rest retrieved from reference TRBV19 and TRBJ2-3, is DGGITQSPKYLFRKEGQNVTLSCEQNLNHDAMYWYRQDPGQGLRLIYYSQIVNDFQKGDIAEGYSVSREKKESFPLTVTSAQKNPTAFYLCASTKGTAPSTDTQYFGPGTRLTVL.

This clonotype was counted a few times. The chain carries TRBV5-1 and TRBJ1-5; D gene unclear. Germline CDR1 is SGHRS and CDR2 is YFSETQ. Trimming removed 0 bases from V and 6 bases from J, with 10 bases in between. CDR3 size: 14 residues. In DNA, the CDR3 is TGCGCCAGCAGCTTGGGTGGGTTGGGTCAGCCCCAGCATTTT. Translating gives CASSLGGLGQPQHF. Together with reference TRBV5-1 and TRBJ1-5, the CDR3 gives the full variable domain: KAGVTQTPRYLIKTRGQQVTLSCSPISGHRSVSWYQQTPGQGLQFLFEYFSETQRNKGNFPGRFSGRQFSNSRSEMNVSTLELGDSALYLCASSLGGLGQPQHFGDGTRLSIL.

This clonotype was seen ten or more times. The chain uses TRBV20-1 and TRBJ2-2; 10 bases are a match to TRBD2. After removal of 6 bases from V and 4 bases from J, the junction contained 8 bases not matched to a gene. There are 15 residues in the CDR3. Per the germline V gene, CDR1 is DFQATT and CDR2 is SNEGSKA (reference sequence). CDR3 DNA: TGCAGTGCACGGACTAGCGGAGGGGGCACCGGGGAGCTGTTTTTT. Its protein is CSARTSGGGTGELFF.

This clonotype was seen more than once but under ten times. V usage is TRBV4-2 and J usage is TRBJ1-5, with 8 bases lining up with TRBD1. J was trimmed by 5 bases and V by 0 bases; bases with no gene match: 3. CDR1 is LGHNA and CDR2 is YNFKEQ in the germline V gene. CDR3 length equals 15 residues. The CDR3 sequence is CASSQESTGDQPQHF. The CDR3 bases are TGTGCCAGCAGCCAAGAGTCGACAGGGGATCAGCCCCAGCATTTT.

The chain carries TRBV28 and TRBJ1-2; D gene unclear. The germline gives CDR1 MDHEN, CDR2 SYDVKM. The CDR3 totals 15 residues. Trimming removed 5 bases from V and 4 bases from J, with 17 bases in between. The DNA of the CDR3 is TGTGCCAGCAGTCCGCCGGGCGCGGAGGGCTATGGCTACACCTTC. Protein: CASSPPGAEGYGYTF.

The gene calls are TRBV5-1 and TRBJ2-5; the D is unclear. V lost 7 bases and J lost 0, with 4 bases in between. The CDR3 is made up of 11 amino acids. The germline V gene encodes CDR1 SGHRS and CDR2 YFSETQ. The CDR3 here is CASPYQETQYF. The CDR3 nucleotides are TGCGCCAGCCCGTACCAAGAGACCCAGTACTTC.

The chain combines TRBV18 with TRBJ2-7; D is unresolved. There are 14 residues in the CDR3. From germline, CDR1 is KGHSH and CDR2 LQKENI. V lost 0 bases, J lost 5 bases, and 11 bases lay in between. The DNA for the CDR3 is TGTGCCAGCTCACCACCGTCGTCCCCGAACGAGCAGTACTTC. Residues: CASSPPSSPNEQYF.

This clonotype was seen more than once but under ten times. This sequence joins TRBV19 and TRBJ1-2, with 8 positions matching TRBD1. Per germline, CDR1 LNHDA and CDR2 SQIVND (reference sequence). The CDR3 consists of 14 residues. With V trimmed by 2 bases and J by 2 bases, 1 base remained unmatched. CDR3 sequence reads: CASSIRQGNYGYTF. The CDR3 coding sequence is TGTGCCAGTAGTATAAGACAGGGGAACTATGGCTACACCTTC.

Only a few counts were recorded for this clonotype. The chain joins TRBV6-1 to TRBJ1-2; TRBD1 is a possible D gene (6 bases). V lost 7 bases to trimming and J lost 7 bases, with 16 bases between them. CDR1 MNHNS and CDR2 SASEGT come from the germline V gene. This CDR3 region has 13 residues. The DNA for the CDR3 is TGTGCCAGCACCGACGCGGGGGCCGCTGGCTACACCTTC. Its translation is CASTDAGAAGYTF.

This chain uses TRBV27 with TRBJ1-3; D is uncertain. CDR1 and CDR2 (germline): MNHEY, SMNVEV (reference sequence). The V end was cut by 8 bases, the J end by 0 bases, with 8 bases between. The CDR3 sequence is 13 residues long. This CDR3 reads CASGPDSGNTIYF. For the CDR3, the DNA is TGTGCCAGCGGACCCGACTCTGGAAACACCATATATTTT.

This clonotype came up many times. The chain employs TRBV14 and TRBJ1-1, with a possible D match to TRBD1 (6 bases). From germline, CDR1 is SGHDN and CDR2 FVKESK. CDR3 length: 14 amino acids. V gave up 4 bases and J gave up 6 bases, with 15 bases separating them. The CDR3 protein is CASSPQLDSAEAFF. The CDR3 nucleotides are TGTGCCAGCAGCCCCCAATTGGACAGCGCTGAAGCTTTCTTT. Filled out from reference TRBV14 and TRBJ1-1, the complete variable domain reads EAGVTQFPSHSVIEKGQTVTLRCDPISGHDNLYWYRRVMGKEIKFLLHFVKESKQDESGMPNNRFLAERTGGTYSTLKVQPAELEDSGVYFCASSPQLDSAEAFFGQGTRLTVV.

The chain joins TRBV27 to TRBJ1-6; 7 bases match TRBD1. CDR3 length: 13 residues. CDR1 and CDR2 (germline): MNHEY, SMNVEV (reference sequence). The V segment lost 7 bases and the J segment 9 bases; nucleotides outside the gene matches: 6. The CDR3 DNA reads TGTGCCAGCACTTCCCGACAGGGTTCACCCCTCCACTTT. Amino acids: CASTSRQGSPLHF.

For this clonotype: This sequence may be a read error, since a much larger clone differs from it by one base. The rearrangement joins TRBV7-9 to TRBJ2-7; TRBD2 agrees at 9 bases. CDR1 SEHNR and CDR2 FQNEAQ come from the germline V gene (reference sequence). This CDR3 has 14 amino acids. The trim removed 6 bases at V and 3 bases at J, leaving 6 bases unmatched. CDR3 DNA sequence: TGTGCCAGCAGGATTAGCGGGAGTAACTACGAGCAGTACTTC. Protein sequence: CASRISGSNYEQYF.